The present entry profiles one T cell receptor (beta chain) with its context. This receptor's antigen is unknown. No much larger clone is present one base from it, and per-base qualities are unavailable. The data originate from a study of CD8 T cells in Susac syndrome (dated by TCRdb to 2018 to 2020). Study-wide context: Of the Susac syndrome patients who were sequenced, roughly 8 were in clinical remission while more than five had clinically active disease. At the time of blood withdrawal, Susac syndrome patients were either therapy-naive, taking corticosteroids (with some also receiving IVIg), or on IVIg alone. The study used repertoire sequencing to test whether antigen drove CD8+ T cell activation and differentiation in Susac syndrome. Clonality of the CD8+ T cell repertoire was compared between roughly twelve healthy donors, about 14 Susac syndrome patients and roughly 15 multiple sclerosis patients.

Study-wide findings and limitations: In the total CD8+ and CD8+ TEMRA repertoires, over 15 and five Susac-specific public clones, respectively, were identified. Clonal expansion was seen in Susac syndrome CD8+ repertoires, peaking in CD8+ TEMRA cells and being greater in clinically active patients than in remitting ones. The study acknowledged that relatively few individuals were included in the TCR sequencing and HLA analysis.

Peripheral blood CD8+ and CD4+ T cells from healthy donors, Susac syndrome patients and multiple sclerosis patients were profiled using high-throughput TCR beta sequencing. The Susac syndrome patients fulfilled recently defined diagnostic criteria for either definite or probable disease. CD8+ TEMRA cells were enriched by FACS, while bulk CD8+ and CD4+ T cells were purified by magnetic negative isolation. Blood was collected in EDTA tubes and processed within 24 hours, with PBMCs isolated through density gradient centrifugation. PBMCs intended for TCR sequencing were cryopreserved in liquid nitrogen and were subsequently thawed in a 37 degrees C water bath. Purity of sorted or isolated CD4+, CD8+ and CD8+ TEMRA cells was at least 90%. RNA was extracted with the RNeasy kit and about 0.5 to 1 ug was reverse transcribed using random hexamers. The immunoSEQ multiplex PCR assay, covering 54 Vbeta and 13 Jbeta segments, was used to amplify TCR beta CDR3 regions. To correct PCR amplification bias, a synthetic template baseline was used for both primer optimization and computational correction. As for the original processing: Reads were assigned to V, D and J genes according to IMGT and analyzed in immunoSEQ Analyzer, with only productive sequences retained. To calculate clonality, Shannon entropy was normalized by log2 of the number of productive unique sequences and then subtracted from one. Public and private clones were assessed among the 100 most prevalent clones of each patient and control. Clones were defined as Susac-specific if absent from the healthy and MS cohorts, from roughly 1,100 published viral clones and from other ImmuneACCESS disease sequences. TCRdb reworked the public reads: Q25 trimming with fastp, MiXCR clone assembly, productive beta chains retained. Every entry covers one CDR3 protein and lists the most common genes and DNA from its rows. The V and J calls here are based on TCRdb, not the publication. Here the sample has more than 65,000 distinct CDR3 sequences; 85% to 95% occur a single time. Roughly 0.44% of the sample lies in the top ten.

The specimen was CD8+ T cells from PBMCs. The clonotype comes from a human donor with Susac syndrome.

The nucleotide sequence reads TGTGCCAGCAGCAACGGATGGACCTACGAGCAGTACTTC. This sequence encodes CASSNGWTYEQYF. The chain is made from TRBV5-6 and TRBJ2-7, with the D gene uncertain. Taken from cysteine to phenylalanine, the CDR3 has 13 residues. Only the CDR3 DNA is retained, 39 bases long and in frame from the first base. In the germline V gene, CDR1 corresponds to SGHDT and CDR2 to YYEEEE. Deletion took 4 bases off V and 2 bases off J, with a span of 10 bases between the germline ends.